This T cell receptor beta chain was found in a study of spatial heterogeneity in lung cancer. This CDR3 spans 11 amino acids. Germline V gene sequence: CDR1 SEHNR, CDR2 FQNEAQ (reference sequence). V was cut by 7 bases and J by 3 bases, with 6 bases left in between. Time point reported: sample taken at primary tumor resection. Donors were 55 to 75 untreated early-stage non-small cell lung cancer patients. Concerning this clonotype itself: Its antigen is still unknown.

Study observations and caveats: Tumor mutation counts were tracked by expanded intratumoral alpha and beta TCR counts.

One entry per CDR3 protein results from TCRdb running MiXCR on the 5' RACE reads. Here the sample spans some 9,800 distinct CDR3 sequences, approximately 54% being singletons. The sample was lung tumor tissue, taken at surgery. V usage is TRBV7-9 and J usage is TRBJ1-2; no reliable D call. The TCR originated in a female donor with early-stage non-small cell lung cancer. The CDR3: CASTLDYGYTF. The CDR3 coding sequence is TGTGCCAGCACCCTAGACTATGGCTACACCTTC.